The next 18 T cell receptor beta chains were all read from a single sample in a study of T cells expressing NK-cell markers (TCRdb year 2020). The library was obtained by 5' RACE. Sequencing was performed on an Illumina HiSeq 2000. TCRdb reprocessed the reads, reporting each CDR3 protein sequence once and no DNA. The sample table gives under 200,000 distinct CDR3 sequences. Jointly, the top ten make up around a sixth of the sample. The sample comprised blood T cells: a sorted CD56 or NKG2C T cell subset, CD4+ or CD8+ T cells, or bulk PBMC T cells (not recorded which). Receptor source: a woman between 18 and 70 years old in good health.

This sequence joins TRBV7-2 and TRBJ2-2; the TCRdb call, TRBD1, lacks DNA for checking. The germline gives CDR1 SGHTA, CDR2 FQGNSA. CDR3 length equals 16 residues. The CDR3: CASSLRKGLDTGELFF.

J is TRBJ2-3 and V is TRBV20-1; the D gene TCRdb calls, TRBD2, cannot be checked with no DNA. CDR1 is DFQATT and CDR2 is SNEGSKA in the germline V gene (reference sequence). This CDR3 has 15 amino acids. CDR3 sequence reads: CSASDSGKNTDTQYF.

This chain links TRBV6-5 with TRBJ2-3. Germline CDR1 reads MNHEY; CDR2 reads SVGAGI. The CDR3 totals 14 residues. The CDR3 is CASSYPGGADTQYF.

V and J are TRBV5-6 and TRBJ2-3; without DNA, the TCRdb call of TRBD1 cannot be checked. The germline V gene has CDR1 SGHDT and CDR2 YYEEEE. The CDR3 spans 15 residues. The CDR3 sequence is CASSSTGGLTDTQYF.

The chain links TRBV20-1 to TRBJ2-3; TCRdb picks TRBD1, but there is no DNA to check that call. The CDR3 loop spans 17 amino acids. Per germline, CDR1 DFQATT and CDR2 SNEGSKA (reference sequence). The CDR3 region is CSAPGQGAAGGTDTQYF.

This rearrangement joins TRBV7-3 to TRBJ1-2; without DNA, the TCRdb call of TRBD1 cannot be checked. Germline V lookup: CDR1 SGHTA, CDR2 FQGTGA. The CDR3 runs 14 residues. The CDR3 spells CASSLTGTDYGYTF.

The V call is TRBV6-5, the J call TRBJ1-2; TCRdb designates TRBD1, a call that cannot be tested without DNA. Germline assignment: CDR1 MNHEY and CDR2 SVGAGI. The CDR3 length is 12 residues. The CDR3 sequence is CASSYSSGGYTF.

The chain joins TRBV20-1 to TRBJ2-7; TCRdb calls TRBD2, which cannot be checked without DNA. The CDR3 loop spans 17 amino acids. Per germline, CDR1 DFQATT and CDR2 SNEGSKA (reference sequence). This chain's CDR3 is CSASPTRLAGAVHEQYF.

The V call is TRBV4-1, the J call TRBJ2-2; TCRdb selects TRBD2, and the lack of DNA leaves this call unchecked. CDR1 and CDR2 from the germline V gene are MGHRA and YSYEKL. The CDR3 is 16 residues long. The CDR3 region is CASRTSGALNTGELFF.

The chain employs TRBV2 and TRBJ2-5; TCRdb gives TRBD1 as the D gene, but with no DNA this cannot be confirmed. The CDR3 sequence is 15 residues long. CDR1 SNHLY and CDR2 FYNNEI come from the germline V gene. CDR3: CASSEAGGQGGTQYF.

This chain uses TRBV5-5 with TRBJ2-1. The germline V gene has CDR1 SGHKS and CDR2 YYEKEE (reference sequence). The CDR3 spans 14 residues. The CDR3 region is CASRPSQTYNEQFF.

The CDR3 is CASSSRTPPLYF. The chain is built from TRBV3-1 and TRBJ2-5; the D call from TCRdb, TRBD1, cannot be confirmed without DNA. The CDR3 loop spans 12 amino acids. Germline CDR1 is LGHDT and CDR2 is YNNKEL (reference sequence).

The chain combines TRBV24-1 with TRBJ2-7; TCRdb outputs TRBD2, but without DNA this stays unchecked. The CDR3 consists of 15 residues. Germline V gives CDR1 KGHDR, CDR2 SFDVKD. CDR3 sequence reads: CATSEGGLPAYEQYF.

The CDR3: CSAMVGTAIYEQYF. The chain has TRBV20-1 and TRBJ2-7; with no DNA, the TCRdb D assignment of TRBD1 cannot be verified. Looked up from germline, CDR1 is DFQATT and CDR2 is SNEGSKA (reference sequence). This CDR3 spans 14 amino acids.

CDR3 amino acids: CASSQGVTIEEQFF. This chain joins TRBV7-9 and TRBJ2-1; checking the TCRdb D call of TRBD1 is not possible without DNA. This CDR3 is 14 amino acids long. The germline V gene encodes CDR1 SEHNR and CDR2 FQNEAQ (reference sequence).

Here the CDR3 reads CASSLRGEAGGPPYEQYF. This rearrangement joins TRBV5-1 to TRBJ2-7; TCRdb's D gene call, TRBD2, goes unchecked for lack of DNA. From germline, CDR1 is SGHRS and CDR2 YFSETQ. The CDR3 spans 18 residues.

This rearrangement joins TRBV3-1 to TRBJ1-1; TCRdb's assignment of TRBD1 cannot be checked, as there is no DNA. Germline assignment: CDR1 LGHDT and CDR2 YNNKEL (reference sequence). This CDR3 is built from 17 residues. The CDR3 sequence: CASSPRDRVRRNTEAFF. The whole variable domain, filled in from reference TRBV3-1 and TRBJ1-1, reads DTAVSQTPKYLVTQMGNDKSIKCEQNLGHDTMYWYKQDSKKFLKIMFSYNNKELIINETVPNRFSPKSPDKAHLNLHINSLELGDSAVYFCASSPRDRVRRNTEAFFGQGTRLTVV.

CDR3 in amino acids: CASSPSLATYEQYF. The chain is built from TRBV18 and TRBJ2-7; TCRdb selects TRBD2, and the lack of DNA leaves this call unchecked. The CDR3 loop spans 14 amino acids. CDR1 is KGHSH and CDR2 is LQKENI in the germline V gene.